Presented here are 26 T cell receptor beta chains from one specimen sequenced in a study of shared clonotypes between healthy human individuals. TCRdb's table, derived via immunoSEQ multiplex PCR, lists solely in-frame clones and lacks some. The table includes 2 million or so clones, about 95% detected once. In the naive CD8 group, cells lacked CD45RO and were positively selected for CCR7, so terminally differentiated effector memory CD45RA+ cells were left out. Input material: naive CD8+ T cells sorted from blood. The receptors here all came from a man aged 18-30 years in good health.

This clone was recorded only once. V usage is TRBV25-1 and J usage is TRBJ1-4; 8 nucleotides match TRBD1. The V gene end was trimmed by 3 bases and the J gene end by 10 bases; junction bases not matched to a gene: 7. The CDR3 length is 14 residues. Germline V CDR1 and CDR2: MGHDK, SYGVNS. The CDR3 protein is CASSEIGQGAKLFF. For the CDR3, the DNA is TGTGCCAGCAGTGAGATCGGACAGGGAGCAAAACTGTTTTTT.

The genes are TRBV7-9 and TRBJ1-2; the D gene is possibly TRBD1 (5 bases). Germline CDR1 SEHNR, CDR2 FQNEAQ (reference sequence). The V end lost 1 base, the J end lost 3 bases, and 15 bases lay between the germline ends. This CDR3 region has 16 residues. DNA of the CDR3: TGTGCCAGCAGCTTAGGGTACGGGGGAATGGACTATGGCTACACCTTC. Amino acid sequence: CASSLGYGGMDYGYTF.

The chain employs TRBV6-1 and TRBJ2-7; TRBD2 aligns across 8 bases. Per germline, CDR1 MNHNS and CDR2 SASEGT. The J segment lost 4 bases and the V segment lost 7 bases, leaving 12 bases of the junction unmatched. The CDR3 has 15 amino acids. CDR3 DNA sequence: TGTGCCAGCAAGGCGGAGAGCGGGAGCTCTTACGAGCAGTACTTC. This gives the protein CASKAESGSSYEQYF.

Regarding this clone: Other DNA sequences in the same sample also yield this CDR3. This chain links TRBV11-2 with TRBJ1-5, with 8 bases aligning to TRBD1. The trim removed 5 bases at V and 0 bases at J, leaving 3 bases unmatched. The CDR3 is made up of 15 amino acids. Germline lookup yields CDR1 SGHAT and CDR2 FQNNGV. CDR3 DNA sequence: TGTGCCAGCAGCGCGACAGGGGATAGCAATCAGCCCCAGCATTTT. The encoded protein is CASSATGDSNQPQHF.

The chain employs TRBV29-1 and TRBJ1-1, with 9 bases matching TRBD1. V was clipped by 0 bases and J by 4 bases; unmatched bases: 0. This CDR3 spans 13 amino acids. CDR1 and CDR2 from the germline V gene are SQVTM and ANQGSEA. This CDR3 reads CSVEEDRGTEAFF. CDR3 coding DNA: TGCAGCGTTGAAGAGGACAGGGGCACTGAAGCTTTCTTT. The whole variable domain, filled in from reference TRBV29-1 and TRBJ1-1, reads SAVISQKPSRDICQRGTSLTIQCQVDSQVTMMFWYRQQPGQSLTLIATANQGSEATYESGFVIDKFPISRPNLTFSTLTVSNMSPEDSSIYLCSVEEDRGTEAFFGQGTRLTVV.

The chain joins TRBV15 to TRBJ2-3; D perhaps matches TRBD1 (5 bases). Germline V CDR1 and CDR2: LNHNV, YYDKDF (reference sequence). The CDR3 is 13 residues long. V lost 8 bases, J lost 2 bases, and 11 bases lay in between. This chain's CDR3 is CATLRAPTDTQYF. CDR3 DNA sequence: TGTGCCACCCTCAGGGCTCCCACAGATACGCAGTATTTT. Filled out from reference TRBV15 and TRBJ2-3, the complete variable domain reads DAMVIQNPRYQVTQFGKPVTLSCSQTLNHNVMYWYQQKSSQAPKLLFHYYDKDFNNEADTPDNFQSRRPNTSFCFLDIRSPGLGDTAMYLCATLRAPTDTQYFGPGTRLTVL.

The rearrangement uses TRBV29-1 and TRBJ2-1, with D possibly TRBD2 on 6 matching bases. This CDR3 has 16 amino acids. In germline, CDR1 is SQVTM, CDR2 ANQGSEA. The V end was cut by 0 bases, the J end by 0 bases, with 12 bases between. DNA for the CDR3: TGCAGCGTTGAAGATCTTCGGGGGAGCTCCTACAATGAGCAGTTCTTC. Translation: CSVEDLRGSSYNEQFF.

This chain joins TRBV28 and TRBJ2-1; 7 bases are a match to TRBD2. Germline loops: CDR1 MDHEN, CDR2 SYDVKM. The CDR3 runs to 12 residues. Trimming removed 5 bases from V and 8 bases from J; junction bases left unmatched: 3. For the CDR3, the DNA is TGTGCCAGCAGTCTTCGGGAGGATGAGCAGTTCTTC. Protein: CASSLREDEQFF.

The chain has TRBV7-9 and TRBJ2-6; D remains ambiguous. V lost 8 bases and J lost 0, with 8 bases in between. Per germline, CDR1 SEHNR and CDR2 FQNEAQ (reference sequence). CDR3 length: 14 residues. This CDR3 reads CASGEDSGANVLTF. CDR3 bases: TGTGCCAGCGGGGAAGACTCTGGGGCCAACGTCCTGACTTTC.

This chain uses TRBV6-5 with TRBJ2-5; D might be TRBD1 (5 bases). Germline CDR1 and CDR2: MNHEY and SVGAGI. Trimming cost V 2 bases and J 0 bases, with 10 bases left between them. The CDR3 length is 15 residues. CDR3 DNA sequence: TGTGCCAGCAGTTACGGAACAGGTTACCAAGAGACCCAGTACTTC. It codes for CASSYGTGYQETQYF.

The genes are TRBV2 and TRBJ2-1, with 8 positions matching TRBD2. Trimming took 6 bases from V and 0 from J; bases not matched to a gene: 16. Germline V gives CDR1 SNHLY, CDR2 FYNNEI. The CDR3 extends over 19 amino acids. CDR3 nucleotide sequence: TGTGCCAGCAGGGGAGCGGGAGTAGGGACCCCAAGCTCCTACAATGAGCAGTTCTTC. Its protein is CASRGAGVGTPSSYNEQFF.

This rearrangement joins TRBV4-1 to TRBJ2-7; 7 bases align to TRBD2. J lost 2 bases, V lost 4 bases, and 8 bases had no gene match. CDR1 is MGHRA, CDR2 YSYEKL, per germline. The CDR3 has 15 amino acids. DNA for the CDR3: TGCGCCAGCAGCCCGGGGACCGGGAGGCCCTACGAGCAGTACTTC. Its protein is CASSPGTGRPYEQYF.

The rearrangement uses TRBV4-1 and TRBJ1-4; D is uncertain. With 0 bases removed from V and 7 bases from J, the gap between germline ends came to 21 bases. The germline CDR1 and CDR2 sequences are MGHRA and YSYEKL. This CDR3 region has 18 residues. In DNA form, the CDR3 reads TGCGCCAGCAGCCAAGAAGGGAACTGGGGTTTAGAAAGTGAAAAACTGTTTTTT. Protein product: CASSQEGNWGLESEKLFF.

As regards this clone: Distinct nucleotide sequences in the sample also encode this CDR3. The chain is built from TRBV4-1 and TRBJ2-3; D not resolved. The germline CDR1 and CDR2 sequences are MGHRA and YSYEKL. This CDR3 is built from 14 residues. Trimming pared 1 base from V and 0 bases from J, leaving 5 bases between. DNA for the CDR3: TGCGCCAGCAGCCAAGTCTCAAGCACAGATACGCAGTATTTT. Translated, it gives CASSQVSSTDTQYF.

This chain joins TRBV25-1 and TRBJ1-4; D unresolved. This CDR3 has 13 residues. V gave up 8 bases and J gave up 4 bases, with 11 bases separating them. The germline V gene has CDR1 MGHDK and CDR2 SYGVNS. Here the CDR3 reads CASVAGINEKLFF. Written as DNA, the CDR3 is TGTGCCAGCGTAGCGGGGATTAATGAAAAACTGTTTTTT.

The chain links TRBV7-9 to TRBJ1-2; D may be TRBD1 (6 bases). Per germline, CDR1 SEHNR and CDR2 FQNEAQ (reference sequence). V gave up 5 bases and J gave up 4 bases, with 17 bases separating them. This CDR3 is built from 15 residues. The CDR3 region is CASSPVGGRFYGYTF. CDR3 in DNA: TGTGCCAGCAGCCCCGTGGGGGGGCGCTTCTATGGCTACACCTTC.

The J gene is TRBJ1-1, the V gene TRBV29-1; D is uncertain. This CDR3 is 16 amino acids long. Germline V lookup: CDR1 SQVTM, CDR2 ANQGSEA. Trimming removed 0 bases from V and 1 base from J, with 15 bases in between. CDR3 sequence: CSVEDPFLQKNTEAFF. The CDR3 nucleotides are TGCAGCGTTGAAGATCCCTTTTTACAGAAGAACACTGAAGCTTTCTTT.

The chain is built from TRBV28 and TRBJ2-7; 7 nucleotides line up with TRBD2. Trimming at V came to 2 bases and at J to 3 bases, leaving 7 bases not matched to a gene. This CDR3 has 15 amino acids. CDR1 MDHEN and CDR2 SYDVKM come from the germline V gene. For the CDR3, the DNA is TGTGCCAGCAGTTTAAGCGGGACTCAAGTCTACGAGCAGTACTTC. Translation gives CASSLSGTQVYEQYF. Complete variable domain (other parts from reference TRBV28 and TRBJ2-7): DVKVTQSSRYLVKRTGEKVFLECVQDMDHENMFWYRQDPGLGLRLIYFSYDVKMKEKGDIPEGYSVSREKKERFSLILESASTNQTSMYLCASSLSGTQVYEQYFGPGTRLTVT.

This clone was counted a single time. The chain has TRBV6-1 and TRBJ1-2; D ambiguous. Germline V gives CDR1 MNHNS, CDR2 SASEGT. V was shortened by 0 bases and J by 4 bases, with 24 bases between the two germline ends. The CDR3 consists of 19 residues. The CDR3 region is CASSEAPEPIPLGRYGYTF. Written as DNA, the CDR3 is TGTGCCAGCAGTGAAGCGCCCGAACCCATACCGCTCGGGCGCTATGGCTACACCTTC.

The rearrangement uses TRBV25-1 and TRBJ2-5, with 7 bases aligning to TRBD1. The junction had 2 bases not matched to a gene; V was cut back by 1 base and J by 3 bases. The CDR3 loop spans 14 amino acids. CDR1 MGHDK and CDR2 SYGVNS come from the germline V gene. The CDR3 spells CASSELGTEETQYF. For the CDR3, the DNA is TGTGCCAGCAGTGAATTGGGGACAGAAGAGACCCAGTACTTC. The full variable domain, completed using reference TRBV25-1 and TRBJ2-5, is EADIYQTPRYLVIGTGKKITLECSQTMGHDKMYWYQQDPGMELHLIHYSYGVNSTEKGDLSSESTVSRIRTEHFPLTLESARPSHTSQYLCASSELGTEETQYFGPGTRLLVL.

J is TRBJ2-3 and V is TRBV29-1; tentatively, D is TRBD1 (6 bases). With 3 bases removed from V and 0 bases from J, the gap between germline ends came to 7 bases. Germline CDR1 SQVTM, CDR2 ANQGSEA. This CDR3 comprises 13 residues. CDR3 DNA: TGCAGCGTTGAGGACAGCAGCACAGATACGCAGTATTTT. It codes for CSVEDSSTDTQYF.

The chain joins TRBV6-5 to TRBJ1-2, with D possibly TRBD1 on 5 matching bases. CDR1 and CDR2 (germline): MNHEY, SVGAGI. V was pared by 4 bases and J by 4 bases, with 10 bases between. The CDR3 consists of 13 residues. The CDR3 nucleotides read TGTGCCAGCAGTTCGGGGACTAGCTATGGCTACACCTTC. It specifies CASSSGTSYGYTF.

This chain links TRBV27 with TRBJ2-1, with TRBD2 matching 9 bases. The V segment lost 5 bases and the J segment 3 bases; nucleotides outside the gene matches: 11. The CDR3 totals 17 residues. Germline loops: CDR1 MNHEY, CDR2 SMNVEV (reference sequence). CDR3 DNA: TGTGCCAGCAGTCCTTTGGGGCCTAGCGGGGTCTACAATGAGCAGTTCTTC. It codes for CASSPLGPSGVYNEQFF.

The chain joins TRBV7-6 to TRBJ2-1, with 9 bases matching TRBD2. V shed 0 bases and J 8 bases; nucleotides not matched to a gene: 5. Germline V CDR1 and CDR2: SGHVS, FNYEAQ. This CDR3 has 15 amino acids. The CDR3 coding sequence is TGTGCCAGCAGCTTAGCCGCGGGGGGGCTACATGAGCAGTTCTTC. Translated: CASSLAAGGLHEQFF.

This clone has a single count. Mismatch with germline at one junction end may stem from a read error. The chain carries TRBV5-4 and TRBJ2-7; TRBD2 is a possible D gene (5 bases). CDR3 length equals 11 residues. Germline CDR1 reads SGHNT; CDR2 reads YYREEE (reference sequence). The CDR3 DNA reads as TGTGCCAGCAGCCATGAGGGCCGTGTAAAGTTC. Translating it yields CASSHEGRVKF.

Comments on this clone: The sample has other DNA sequences that encode this CDR3 too. This chain connects TRBV19 to TRBJ2-3; TRBD2 aligns across 7 bases. The germline gives CDR1 LNHDA, CDR2 SQIVND (reference sequence). This CDR3 is 14 amino acids long. With V trimmed by 3 bases and J by 1 base, 1 base remained unmatched. The chain's CDR3 is CASSISGGTDTQYF. In nucleotides, the CDR3 is TGTGCCAGTAGTATCAGCGGGGGCACAGATACGCAGTATTTT.